The rows below give T cell receptor beta chains drawn from one sample of a study of graft-versus-host responses after intestinal transplantation. Generated by immunoSEQ multiplex PCR, the TCRdb table keeps only in-frame clones and is missing some. The table lists 70,000 to 95,000 clones, 90% to 95% of them singletons, with around 1.1% in the top ten. Their cognate antigens are unknown. The starting material was unstimulated CD8+ T cells sorted from spleen or lymph node cells, obtained before transplant. These receptors all come from a human donor who was the organ donor for an intestinal transplant. Each CDR3 is given with its conserved first and last residue. A D gene is named only where the DNA matches it firmly. Rows may omit the clone size; those that give it use once, few, many or a size class.

>TRBV5-6|TRBD2|TRBJ2-7|once
TGTGCCAGCAGCTCCGCTCTAGCGGGGTTCACCTACGAGCAGTACTTC
CASSSALAGFTYEQYF
>TRBV4-1|TRBD2|TRBJ2-1|-
TGCGCCAGCAGCCAGGTGGGGGGGAATGAGCAGTTCTTC
CASSQVGGNEQFF
>TRBV10-3|TRBD1|TRBJ1-1|once
TGTGCCATCACCGCGGACAGGGGGTCAACTGAAGCTTTCTTT
CAITADRGSTEAFF
>TRBV5-4|TRBD2|TRBJ2-3|-
TGTGCCAGCAGCTTGTCCGGGGGGGCATGGGATACGCAGTATTTT
CASSLSGGAWDTQYF
>TRBV9|-|TRBJ1-1|-
TGTGCCAGCAGCGTAGATGGGGGGGAAGCTTTCTTT
CASSVDGGEAFF
>TRBV4-1|TRBD2|TRBJ2-1|few
TGCGCCAGCAGCCAAGATGGGGGGGAGGCACACAATGAGCAGTTCTTC
CASSQDGGEAHNEQFF
>TRBV4-2|-|TRBJ2-3|-
TGTGCCAGCAGCCAAGATTTTACAGGGGAGGCAGATACGCAGTATTTT
CASSQDFTGEADTQYF
>TRBV6-1|TRBD2|TRBJ2-1|-
TGTGCCAGCAGCCCTGGGACTAGCGTCTACAATGAGCAGTTCTTC
CASSPGTSVYNEQFF
>TRBV9|-|TRBJ2-7|-
TGTGCCAGCCCAAAGTCACAGGGCCTTGCCTACGAGCAGTACTTC
CASPKSQGLAYEQYF
>TRBV9|TRBD2|TRBJ2-1|-
TGTGCCAGCTCGCGCCCCCCCCTTCAGCGGGGGCAGTTCTTC
CASSRPPLQRGQFF
>TRBV19|TRBD1|TRBJ2-3|-
TGTGCCAGTAGTAGTTGGACAGGGGGCACAGATACGCAGTATTTT
CASSSWTGGTDTQYF
>TRBV9|TRBD2|TRBJ2-1|-
TGTGCCAGCAGCGTGATAGCGGGGGGCGGCTCCTACAATGAGCAGTTCTTC
CASSVIAGGGSYNEQFF
>TRBV27|TRBD1|TRBJ1-6|-
TGTGCCAGCACCGAACAGGGGGCTGGGTCACCCCTCCACTTT
CASTEQGAGSPLHF
>TRBV4-1|TRBD2|TRBJ2-7|-
TGCGCCAGCAGCCCCCTTAGCGGGGGGGGATCCTACGAGCAGTACTTC
CASSPLSGGGSYEQYF
>TRBV9|-|TRBJ1-2|-
TGTGCCAGCAGCGTAGGGGGAGGGGACTATGGCTACACCTTC
CASSVGGGDYGYTF
>TRBV27|-|TRBJ1-5|-
TGTGCCAGCAGTTCCCGGGCCTCTAAGGGAGGGGTTCAGCCCCAGCATTTT
CASSSRASKGGVQPQHF
>TRBV7-3|-|TRBJ2-7|-
TGTGCCAGCAGTCCGAGGTTTGGATACGAGCAGTACTTC
CASSPRFGYEQYF
>TRBV19|-|TRBJ2-1|-
TGTGCCAGTAGTGGTAAGGGGCTTCCTCCCTACAATGAGCAGTTCTTC
CASSGKGLPPYNEQFF
>TRBV5-1|-|TRBJ2-3|-
TGCGCCAGCAGCTTGGTTCGAGATACGCAGTATTTT
CASSLVRDTQYF
>TRBV4-3|TRBD2|TRBJ2-7|-
TGCGCCAGCAGCCAAGAACTAGCGAGGGGTTCCTACGAGCAGTACTTC
CASSQELARGSYEQYF
>TRBV27|-|TRBJ2-1|-
TGTGCCAGCAGTTTGGGCCCGGGGGAGGAGGAGCAGTTCTTC
CASSLGPGEEEQFF
>TRBV6-1|-|TRBJ1-1|once
TGTGCCAGCAGAAAAAGGGAGGGGAAAGCTTTCTTT
CASRKREGKAFF
>TRBV5-6|TRBD1|TRBJ1-5|-
TGTGCCAGCAACTATGGGACAGCCAGCAATCAGCCCCAGCATTTT
CASNYGTASNQPQHF
>TRBV29-1|TRBD2|TRBJ2-7|few
TGCAGCGTTGCCGTTCAGTGGGAGGGAGCCTACGAGCAGTACTTC
CSVAVQWEGAYEQYF
>TRBV7-9|-|TRBJ1-2|-
TGTGCCAGCAGCTTAACCGCCAGGGCTAACTATGGCTACACCTTC
CASSLTARANYGYTF
>TRBV28|TRBD1|TRBJ2-1|-
TGTGCCAGCAGTCGTCCGGGACAGGCCTACAATGAGCAGTTCTTC
CASSRPGQAYNEQFF
>TRBV11-2|-|TRBJ2-7|-
TGTGCCAGCAGCTCCTCGTTTGAGCAGTACTTC
CASSSSFEQYF
>TRBV11-2|TRBD2|TRBJ2-7|-
TGTGCCAGCACTAGAACGGGGAGGGATACCTACGAGCAGTACTTC
CASTRTGRDTYEQYF
>TRBV7-9|-|TRBJ2-1|-
TGTGCCAGCAGCTTCTTTCTCTCCAGTGCCTACAATGAGCAGTTCTTC
CASSFFLSSAYNEQFF
>TRBV5-6|TRBD2|TRBJ2-1|-
TGTGCCAGCAGCTGGGAGGGAGGGGCCTACAATGAGCAGTTCTTC
CASSWEGGAYNEQFF
>TRBV28|-|TRBJ2-7|-
TGTGCCAGCAGAATTCAAGCGGGTAGCTCCTACGAGCAGTACTTC
CASRIQAGSSYEQYF
>TRBV11-2|-|TRBJ2-7|-
TGTGCCAGCAGCTGGTCGGGGGACTACGAGCAGTACTTC
CASSWSGDYEQYF
>TRBV11-2|-|TRBJ2-3|-
TGTGCCAGCAGTTCACAGGGCACAGATACGCAGTATTTT
CASSSQGTDTQYF
>TRBV27|TRBD1|TRBJ1-5|-
TGTGCCAGCAGTCACTACAGGGGGGAACAGCCCCAGCATTTT
CASSHYRGEQPQHF
>TRBV11-2|-|TRBJ2-3|-
TGTGCCAGCAGCCTCGTAGTGGGGCCTAGCACAGATACGCAGTATTTT
CASSLVVGPSTDTQYF
>TRBV27|TRBD1|TRBJ2-1|-
TGTGCCAGCAGGGCGGGGACAGGGGCCGGGGAGCAGTTCTTC
CASRAGTGAGEQFF
>TRBV27|TRBD1|TRBJ1-5|-
TGTGCCAGCAGTATAGGGACAGGGGATCAGCCCCAGCATTTT
CASSIGTGDQPQHF
>TRBV10-3|TRBD2|TRBJ2-7|-
TGTGCCATCAGTGAGCCGACTAGCGGGAGATACGAGCAGTACTTC
CAISEPTSGRYEQYF
>TRBV4-1|-|TRBJ2-2|-
TGCGCCAGCACTCCTAGCGCCACCGGGGAGCTGTTTTTT
CASTPSATGELFF
>TRBV5-5|-|TRBJ1-4|-
TGTGCCAGCACCTCCGAGGCGCCTAATGAAAAACTGTTTTTT
CASTSEAPNEKLFF
>TRBV5-1|-|TRBJ2-7|-
TGCGCCAGCAGCTTGGAGGCACAGGGTCCCTCCTACGAGCAGTACTTC
CASSLEAQGPSYEQYF
>TRBV7-3|TRBD2|TRBJ2-2|-
TGTGCCAGCAGCTTAAGGACTAGCGGAGGCACCGGGGAGCTGTTTTTT
CASSLRTSGGTGELFF
>TRBV7-9|-|TRBJ1-2|once
TGTGCCAGCAGCTTAAGCTTGTGGCCGCGGTCCTACTATGGCTACACCTTC
CASSLSLWPRSYYGYTF